A single sample gave rise to the 23 T cell receptor beta chains below, sequenced in a study of cytomegalovirus exposure and HLA in healthy donors. Researchers ran the PCR with 60 Vbeta and 13 Jbeta primers. Sequencing used immunoSEQ multiplex PCR; TCRdb keeps in-frame clones, though not all of them. The table has 150,000 to 200,000 clones, about 80% seen once. The sequencing input was PBMCs. The receptors were gathered from a woman in her 50s in good health and CMV-seronegative.

This clone was observed a handful of times. J is TRBJ2-7 and V is TRBV28; 7 bases map to TRBD2. The J segment lost 2 bases and the V segment lost 6 bases, leaving 16 bases of the junction unmatched. Germline CDR1 reads MDHEN; CDR2 reads SYDVKM. This CDR3 comprises 17 residues. CDR3 sequence reads: CASRSDPSGRAAYEQYF. CDR3 sequence (DNA): TGTGCCAGCAGAAGCGACCCTAGCGGAAGAGCGGCCTACGAGCAGTACTTC.

The chain recombines TRBV18 with TRBJ1-1; possible D gene TRBD1, 5 bases. Deletions cut 2 bases from V and 10 bases from J, with 20 bases between. The CDR3 sequence is 15 residues long. CDR1 and CDR2 (germline): KGHSH, LQKENI. The CDR3 loop is CASSPGGGSEFGAFF. The CDR3 DNA sequence: TGTGCCAGCTCACCAGGGGGAGGCTCAGAGTTTGGAGCTTTCTTT.

This clone has only a few counts. The J gene is TRBJ2-2, the V gene TRBV28; D is perhaps TRBD1 (5 bases). Between the trimmed V and J ends, which lost 6 bases and 7 bases, there was a span of 9 bases. The germline V gene has CDR1 MDHEN and CDR2 SYDVKM. This CDR3 comprises 12 residues. The CDR3 DNA reads as TGTGCCAGCAGGGGGCAGGTCGGGGAGCTGTTTTTT. It codes for CASRGQVGELFF.

The chain recombines TRBV11-3 with TRBJ2-5, with 7 bases that match TRBD1. This CDR3 has 14 amino acids. CDR1 and CDR2 from the germline V gene are SGHNT and YENEEA. V trimming: 2 bases; J trimming: 4 bases; junction bases outside the gene matches: 4. CDR3 residues: CASSLHRGAETQYF. The CDR3 bases are TGTGCCAGCAGCTTACACAGGGGTGCAGAGACCCAGTACTTC.

This clone was observed a few times. J is TRBJ2-3 and V is TRBV27; D is uncertain. The CDR3 contains 12 residues. Germline V gives CDR1 MNHEY, CDR2 SMNVEV (reference sequence). The V end lost 7 bases, the J end lost 8 bases, and 13 bases lay between the germline ends. CDR3 sequence reads: CASKPKPGTQYF. The CDR3 nucleotides are TGTGCCAGCAAACCAAAACCCGGTACGCAGTATTTT.

This clone occurred a few times. The rearrangement links TRBV9 to TRBJ1-3; 7 nucleotides line up with TRBD1. Germline-derived CDR1 and CDR2 are SGDLS and YYNGEE. Germline trimming cut 3 bases from V and 0 bases from J; bases unmatched to any gene: 6. The CDR3 runs to 16 residues. The DNA for the CDR3 is TGTGCCAGCAGCGCGTACAGGGGACTCTCTGGAAACACCATATATTTT. Translation: CASSAYRGLSGNTIYF.

CDR3 nucleotides: TGCGCCAGCAGCTTACGGAGCAATCAGCCCCAGCATTTT. Translated, it gives CASSLRSNQPQHF. V is TRBV4-3 and J is TRBJ1-5, with unresolved D. CDR3 length: 13 residues. CDR1 and CDR2 (germline): LGHNA, YSLEER. Trimming removed 5 bases from V and 1 base from J, with 6 bases in between.

The V gene is TRBV7-2, the J gene TRBJ1-5; D might be TRBD1 (5 bases). CDR1 is SGHTA, CDR2 FQGNSA, per germline. Trimming removed 2 bases at V and 0 bases at J, with 8 bases between. The CDR3 has 15 residues. CDR3 DNA sequence: TGTGCCAGCAGCTTAAGACAGTATAGCAATCAGCCCCAGCATTTT. Its protein is CASSLRQYSNQPQHF.

The rearrangement links TRBV20-1 to TRBJ1-2; D unclear. This CDR3 is built from 10 residues. Germline V gene data show CDR1 as DFQATT and CDR2 as SNEGSKA (reference sequence). V lost 6 bases to trimming and J lost 7 bases, with 9 bases between them. CDR3: CSAPFRGYTF. The CDR3 coding sequence is TGCAGTGCCCCTTTCCGTGGCTACACCTTC.

The V call is TRBV4-1, the J call TRBJ2-6; tentatively, D is TRBD2 (6 bases). Germline V gene sequence: CDR1 MGHRA, CDR2 YSYEKL. Trimming stripped 0 bases from V and 4 bases from J, with 13 bases between. The CDR3 sequence is 17 residues long. The CDR3: CASSQDLRGSGANVLTF. The CDR3 bases are TGCGCCAGCAGCCAAGATTTGCGGGGTTCAGGGGCCAACGTCCTGACTTTC.

The chain joins TRBV19 to TRBJ1-5; tentatively, D is TRBD1 (6 bases). Deletions cut 3 bases from V and 5 bases from J, with 14 bases between. This CDR3 region has 15 residues. The V gene's germline CDR1 is LNHDA and CDR2 SQIVND (reference sequence). This CDR3 is CASSMRGRGDQPQHF. CDR3 DNA sequence: TGTGCCAGTAGTATGCGGGGGCGCGGGGATCAGCCCCAGCATTTT.

The chain uses TRBV6-5 and TRBJ2-5; TRBD1 matches at 8 bases. The end of the DNA is better explained by TRBJ2-7, so the J call may be wrong. The V gene's germline CDR1 is MNHEY and CDR2 SVGAGI. This CDR3 region has 14 residues. CDR3 amino acids: CASSYRQGAIEQYF. The DNA of the CDR3 is TGTGCCAGCAGTTACCGGCAGGGGGCGATCGAGCAGTACTTC.

The chain has TRBV6-5 and TRBJ2-3; tentative D call: TRBD1 (5 bases). The CDR3 loop spans 14 amino acids. Germline assignment: CDR1 MNHEY and CDR2 SVGAGI. Trimming removed 7 bases at V and 4 bases at J, with 15 bases between. The CDR3 nucleotides are TGTGCCAGCACAAAGGGGTGGACGTCAGATACGCAGTATTTT. Translation: CASTKGWTSDTQYF.

V usage is TRBV6-5 and J usage is TRBJ1-1; tentatively, D is TRBD1 (6 bases). The length of the CDR3 is 13 residues. The germline gives CDR1 MNHEY, CDR2 SVGAGI. The V and J ends lost 11 bases and 5 bases respectively, with 18 bases between them. CDR3: CAARGGQRTEAFF. CDR3 DNA sequence: TGTGCCGCGAGGGGGGGGCAGAGGACTGAAGCTTTCTTT.

The chain links TRBV9 to TRBJ2-5; possible D gene TRBD2, 6 bases. Germline CDR1 reads SGDLS; CDR2 reads YYNGEE. The V and J ends lost 0 bases and 5 bases respectively, with 14 bases between them. CDR3 length: 15 amino acids. The CDR3 is CASSVGPGSMETQYF. The CDR3 nucleotides read TGTGCCAGCAGCGTAGGGCCCGGGAGTATGGAGACCCAGTACTTC. The full variable domain, completed using reference TRBV9 and TRBJ2-5, is DSGVTQTPKHLITATGQRVTLRCSPRSGDLSVYWYQQSLDQGLQFLIQYYNGEERAKGNILERFSAQQFPDLHSELNLSSLELGDSALYFCASSVGPGSMETQYFGPGTRLLVL.

This sequence joins TRBV28 and TRBJ1-2; D remains unclear. V lost 3 bases to trimming and J lost 0 bases, with 11 bases between them. The germline V gene has CDR1 MDHEN and CDR2 SYDVKM. This CDR3 has 15 amino acids. The CDR3 region has the DNA TGTGCCAGCAGTTTTGGCCTCACAGCTAACTATGGCTACACCTTC. Encoded protein: CASSFGLTANYGYTF.

The chain joins TRBV19 to TRBJ2-1; maybe TRBD2 (5 bases). V was trimmed by 3 bases and J by 13 bases, leaving 10 bases between them. Germline V gives CDR1 LNHDA, CDR2 SQIVND (reference sequence). This CDR3 has 11 amino acids. The CDR3 nucleotides read TGTGCCAGTAGTATCGAACTAGATCAGTTCTTC. This encodes CASSIELDQFF.

This clone was found a few times. The rearrangement links TRBV4-1 to TRBJ2-5; 9 bases match TRBD2. The end of the DNA fits TRBJ2-7 better, so the J call may be wrong. Germline CDR1 MGHRA, CDR2 YSYEKL. The CDR3 contains 16 residues. The CDR3 loop is CASSQISGGSTYEQYF. CDR3 DNA: TGCGCCAGCAGCCAAATAAGCGGGGGGTCTACCTACGAGCAGTACTTC.

This clone was found a few times. The chain joins TRBV10-3 to TRBJ1-5; TRBD1 matches 8 bases. This CDR3 is built from 13 residues. The V gene end was trimmed by 11 bases and the J gene end by 4 bases; junction bases not matched to a gene: 7. Germline CDR1 reads ENHRY; CDR2 reads SYGVKD. The CDR3: CAATGAKNQPQHF. The CDR3, as DNA: TGTGCCGCGACAGGGGCCAAAAATCAGCCCCAGCATTTT.

The rearrangement uses TRBV5-1 and TRBJ2-5; the D gene is possibly TRBD1 (6 bases). This CDR3 contains 14 residues. Germline assignment: CDR1 SGHRS and CDR2 YFSETQ. V gave up 2 bases and J gave up 1 base, with 9 bases separating them. CDR3 DNA sequence: TGCGCCAGCAGCTTCCTCAGGGGCCAAGAGACCCAGTACTTC. Its protein product is CASSFLRGQETQYF.

V is TRBV28 and J is TRBJ2-7; 11 bases map to TRBD2. J lost 1 base, V lost 3 bases, and 2 bases had no gene match. The CDR3 runs to 15 residues. CDR1 and CDR2 from the germline V gene are MDHEN and SYDVKM. This chain's CDR3 is CASSFPSGGSYEQYF. The DNA for the CDR3 is TGTGCCAGCAGTTTTCCTAGCGGGGGGTCCTACGAGCAGTACTTC. Full variable domain (rest looked up from reference TRBV28 and TRBJ2-7): DVKVTQSSRYLVKRTGEKVFLECVQDMDHENMFWYRQDPGLGLRLIYFSYDVKMKEKGDIPEGYSVSREKKERFSLILESASTNQTSMYLCASSFPSGGSYEQYFGPGTRLTVT.

This chain joins TRBV11-3 and TRBJ2-1; D is perhaps TRBD2 (6 bases). In germline, CDR1 is SGHNT, CDR2 YENEEA. V lost 4 bases to trimming and J lost 8 bases, with 15 bases between them. The CDR3 consists of 14 residues. Here the CDR3 reads CASSSEGSGDEQFF. The CDR3 DNA follows: TGTGCCAGCAGCTCGGAGGGTTCGGGCGATGAGCAGTTCTTC.

In this sample, this clone turned up a few times. The J gene is TRBJ1-2, the V gene TRBV7-2; tentatively, D is TRBD1 (6 bases). With 5 bases removed from V and 8 bases from J, the gap between germline ends came to 21 bases. The CDR3 loop spans 15 amino acids. Per the germline V gene, CDR1 is SGHTA and CDR2 is FQGNSA. The CDR3 DNA reads TGTGCCAGCAGCCCCCCCAGGGGTGCCGACAGGGGCTACACCTTC. It yields the protein CASSPPRGADRGYTF.